The 3 T cell receptor beta chains below come from one sample, sequenced in a study of blood T cell repertoires in COVID-19. Assay: immunoSEQ multiplex PCR; the TCRdb copy retains only in-frame clones and omits some. This table holds tens of thousands of clones, around 83% found once. Sequenced material: peripheral blood. The receptors were gathered from a woman between 70 and 85 years old in a cohort sampled during active COVID-19.

This clone has a handful of counts. V is TRBV10-3 and J is TRBJ1-1, with 7 bases fitting TRBD1. Germline lookup yields CDR1 ENHRY and CDR2 SYGVKD. J lost 3 bases, V lost 6 bases, and 4 bases had no gene match. The CDR3 is 13 amino acids. The CDR3 DNA reads TGTGCCATCAGCAGGGGGGAGGACACTGAAGCTTTCTTT. It translates to CAISRGEDTEAFF.

This rearrangement joins TRBV2 to TRBJ1-6, with a tentative D call TRBD1 (6 bases). CDR1 and CDR2 from the germline V gene are SNHLY and FYNNEI. The ends were cut back, 4 bases at V and 11 bases at J, with 15 bases in the middle. The CDR3 spans 14 residues. This CDR3 reads CASSAIRGGTPLHF. The CDR3 DNA reads TGTGCCAGCAGTGCGATAAGGGGGGGCACACCCCTCCACTTT.

The chain links TRBV9 to TRBJ1-4, with no clear D. Looked up from germline, CDR1 is SGDLS and CDR2 is YYNGEE. The CDR3 sequence is 14 residues long. Trimming cost V 2 bases and J 0 bases, with 5 bases left between them. The CDR3 here is CASSVSSTNEKLFF. Written as DNA, the CDR3 is TGTGCCAGCAGCGTGAGTTCAACTAATGAAAAACTGTTTTTT.